Presented here are 18 T cell receptor beta chains from one specimen sequenced in a study of control samples from healthy donors and cancer patients. Clones were read by immunoSEQ multiplex PCR, and TCRdb kept only the in-frame ones, dropping some. The sample contains about 170,000 clones, around 93% of which appear only once. The sequencing sample was made of blood. Every receptor here comes from a woman aged 55-75 years in good health.

The V call is TRBV9, the J call TRBJ1-3; no reliable D call. Trimming removed 0 bases from V and 4 bases from J, with 8 bases in between. The CDR3 spans 14 residues. The germline CDR1 and CDR2 sequences are SGDLS and YYNGEE. In nucleotides, the CDR3 is TGTGCCAGCAGCGTAGATCTAGTCGGAAACACCATATATTTT. Amino acid sequence: CASSVDLVGNTIYF.

The rearrangement uses TRBV4-3 and TRBJ2-1, with D possibly being TRBD1 or TRBD2 (6 bases each). The CDR3 is 18 amino acids. Deletions cut 0 bases from V and 6 bases from J, with 21 bases between. Germline V gene lookup returns CDR1 LGHNA and CDR2 YSLEER. CDR3 coding DNA: TGCGCCAGCAGCCAAGATAGAAAAGGGAAGGAGGGGGGCAATGAGCAGTTCTTC. This codes for CASSQDRKGKEGGNEQFF.

This clone was seen only once. The V and J genes are TRBV5-4 and TRBJ2-7; no reliable D call. Germline V gene lookup returns CDR1 SGHNT and CDR2 YYREEE (reference sequence). The V end lost 4 bases, the J end lost 6 bases, and 8 bases lay between the germline ends. This CDR3 region has 11 residues. The CDR3 nucleotides read TGTGCCAGCAGCCTAGACGCCGAGCAGTACTTC. As protein: CASSLDAEQYF.

This rearrangement joins TRBV28 to TRBJ1-3, with D unclear. Germline V CDR1 and CDR2: MDHEN, SYDVKM. This CDR3 is 18 amino acids long. V was cut by 3 bases and J by 0 bases, with 18 bases left in between. DNA of the CDR3: TGTGCCAGCAGTTTCATCGTACTTAGGGCCTACTCTGGAAACACCATATATTTT. It yields the protein CASSFIVLRAYSGNTIYF.

This chain connects TRBV7-8 to TRBJ2-7; TRBD1 might be the D (6 bases). The CDR3 sequence is 14 residues long. V was trimmed by 3 bases and J by 0 bases, leaving 9 bases between them. Germline V lookup: CDR1 SGHVS, CDR2 FQNEAQ. CDR3 loop: CASSLDSSSYEQYF. The DNA of the CDR3 is TGTGCCAGCAGCTTGGACAGCAGCTCCTACGAGCAGTACTTC.

The chain's CDR3 is CASSQDVRDTQYF. The CDR3 DNA reads TGTGCCAGCAGCCAAGATGTACGAGATACGCAGTATTTT. The chain recombines TRBV14 with TRBJ2-3; D remains unclear. The CDR3 covers 13 residues. The germline V gene has CDR1 SGHDN and CDR2 FVKESK. V lost 0 bases and J 5 bases, leaving 6 bases between the germline ends.

The rearrangement uses TRBV6-6 and TRBJ2-7, with D possibly TRBD1 on 5 matching bases. Germline CDR1 is MNHNY and CDR2 is SVGAGI (reference sequence). V lost 6 bases and J lost 4, with 16 bases in between. This CDR3 has 14 amino acids. Here the CDR3 reads CASRTQGSLYEQYF. Written as DNA, the CDR3 is TGTGCCAGCAGAACCCAGGGTTCCCTTTACGAGCAGTACTTC.

This clone was seen a single time. The CDR3, as DNA: TGTGCCAGCAGTGAAGGGATCGGGGGTGCTCAGACCCAGTACTTC. Translated: CASSEGIGGAQTQYF. This rearrangement joins TRBV2 to TRBJ2-5, with D maybe TRBD2 (6 bases). V lost 1 base to trimming and J lost 6 bases, with 15 bases between them. CDR1 SNHLY and CDR2 FYNNEI come from the germline V gene. The CDR3 sequence is 15 residues long.

Points on this clone: The sample contains more than one DNA sequence encoding this CDR3. The chain employs TRBV6-5 and TRBJ2-4, with D possibly being TRBD1 (6 bases). Per the germline V gene, CDR1 is MNHEY and CDR2 is SVGAGI. V was pared by 3 bases and J by 0 bases, with 12 bases between. The CDR3 contains 16 residues. CDR3 sequence (DNA): TGTGCCAGCAGTTATGGTCAGGGGATAGCCAAAAACATTCAGTACTTC. This sequence encodes CASSYGQGIAKNIQYF.

This chain joins TRBV6-5 and TRBJ2-1, with D perhaps TRBD2 (5 bases). Germline V gene lookup returns CDR1 MNHEY and CDR2 SVGAGI. Between the trimmed V and J ends, which lost 6 bases and 8 bases, there was a span of 20 bases. The CDR3 is made up of 15 amino acids. Here the CDR3 reads CASRRIAPGFHEQFF. In nucleotides, the CDR3 is TGTGCCAGCAGAAGAATAGCGCCTGGTTTCCATGAGCAGTTCTTC.

This chain links TRBV10-3 with TRBJ1-1; possible D gene TRBD1, 5 bases. This CDR3 region has 15 residues. V lost 1 base to trimming and J lost 0 bases, with 9 bases between them. The germline CDR1 and CDR2 sequences are ENHRY and SYGVKD. The CDR3 DNA follows: TGTGCCATCAGTGAGTGGGGCGCAATGAACACTGAAGCTTTCTTT. This sequence encodes CAISEWGAMNTEAFF.

This clone came up a few times. V is TRBV2 and J is TRBJ2-7, with D tentatively TRBD2 (5 bases). The germline V gene has CDR1 SNHLY and CDR2 FYNNEI. Deletions cut 7 bases from V and 5 bases from J, with 24 bases between. The CDR3 length is 16 residues. This CDR3 is CASIRGFAYVYNEQYF. CDR3 nucleotides: TGTGCCAGCATACGAGGGTTCGCTTACGTTTATAACGAGCAGTACTTC.

The gene calls are TRBV10-3 and TRBJ1-2, with a possible D match to TRBD1 (6 bases). Germline CDR1 ENHRY, CDR2 SYGVKD. The CDR3 totals 14 residues. The V and J ends lost 4 bases and 2 bases respectively, with 11 bases between them. The CDR3 sequence: CAISVSGGNYGYTF. The CDR3 DNA reads as TGTGCCATCAGTGTCTCCGGGGGCAACTATGGCTACACCTTC.

The chain links TRBV7-2 to TRBJ1-3; 7 nucleotides line up with TRBD1. This CDR3 is 16 amino acids long. V lost 5 bases, J lost 3 bases, and 10 bases stayed unmatched. Looked up from germline, CDR1 is SGHTA and CDR2 is FQGNSA. The CDR3 spells CASSRGQASLGNTIYF. The CDR3 DNA follows: TGTGCCAGCAGCCGCGGACAGGCCAGCCTTGGAAACACCATATATTTT. Combining the CDR3 with reference TRBV7-2 and TRBJ1-3 gives the whole variable domain GAGVSQSPSNKVTEKGKDVELRCDPISGHTALYWYRQSLGQGLEFLIYFQGNSAPDKSGLPSDRFSAERTGGSVSTLTIQRTQQEDSAVYLCASSRGQASLGNTIYFGEGSWLTVV.

The CDR3, as DNA: TGTGCCAGCAGTCTTCGCTCGGGGCGGGTTGAAGCTTTCTTT. Protein product: CASSLRSGRVEAFF. J is TRBJ1-1 and V is TRBV27; TRBD1 might be the D (5 bases). The CDR3 extends over 14 amino acids. The ends were cut back, 5 bases at V and 7 bases at J, with 17 bases in the middle. Germline V CDR1 and CDR2: MNHEY, SMNVEV (reference sequence).

The rearrangement joins TRBV2 to TRBJ1-4; the D gene is possibly TRBD1 (5 bases). Trimming pared 6 bases from V and 8 bases from J, leaving 19 bases between. CDR1 SNHLY and CDR2 FYNNEI come from the germline V gene. This CDR3 has 15 amino acids. CDR3 sequence: CASRTGGQQGEKLFF. In DNA, the CDR3 is TGTGCCAGCAGAACGGGAGGGCAGCAGGGCGAAAAACTGTTTTTT.

V gene TRBV18 combines with J gene TRBJ1-1, with a weak D call TRBD1 (5 bases). CDR1 KGHSH and CDR2 LQKENI come from the germline V gene. Trimming pared 2 bases from V and 1 base from J, leaving 8 bases between. CDR3 size: 14 residues. Here the CDR3 DNA reads TGTGCCAGCTCACCAATTCAGGGGAACACTGAAGCTTTCTTT. Residues: CASSPIQGNTEAFF.

The CDR3 nucleotides are TGTGCCACCAGCAGAGGATCCAGGGTAAGCAATCAGCCCCAGCATTTT. This codes for CATSRGSRVSNQPQHF. This rearrangement joins TRBV15 to TRBJ1-5; D is perhaps TRBD1 (5 bases). Per germline, CDR1 LNHNV and CDR2 YYDKDF (reference sequence). CDR3 length equals 16 residues. The V end lost 1 base, the J end lost 1 base, and 11 bases lay between the germline ends.